This T cell receptor (beta chain) was identified in a study of shared clonotypes between healthy human individuals. Cells designated naive CD8 were CD45RO-negative and were positively selected for CCR7, with terminally differentiated effector memory CD45RA+ cells excluded. Per the germline V gene, CDR1 is MDHEN and CDR2 is SYDVKM. V was pared by 6 bases and J by 7 bases, with 8 bases of the junction left unmatched. The CDR3 has 14 amino acids. Here immunoSEQ multiplex PCR was the method, and the copy in TCRdb shows in-frame clones only, minus some. The sample has roughly 2.1 million clones, around 93% seen once.

The TCR comes from a man between 18 and 29 years old in good health. Some clones in this sample may be carry-over from other donors' samples. The sequenced material came from naive CD8+ T cells from PBMCs. The V gene is TRBV28, the J gene TRBJ2-3; 9 positions match TRBD1. The CDR3 nucleotides read TGTGCCAGCAGCGATTTACAGGGGGCAAATACGCAGTATTTT. This sequence encodes CASSDLQGANTQYF.